This record covers a single T cell receptor beta chain. What it binds is not known. This record comes from a study of CD8+ T cells in alopecia areata. Notes on the study in general: Alopecia totalis/universalis scalp especially showed more expanded CD8+ clones than normal scalp.

Treatment reported: oral pan-JAK inhibitor, 5-10 mg twice daily. Following RNA extraction, reverse transcription yielded cDNA that acted as the sequencing template. Data came from immunoSEQ multiplex PCR; TCRdb stores just in-frame clones and leaves some out. The repertoire holds 250,000 to 300,000 clones, with 58% as singletons. Looked up from germline, CDR1 is SGHRS and CDR2 is YFSETQ. The CDR3 contains 14 residues. V was shortened by 2 bases and J by 1 base, with 9 bases between the two germline ends. The clonotype originates from a human donor with alopecia areata. The source was CD4+ T cells sorted from blood, collected at week 24, from a patient treated with tofacitinib. J is TRBJ1-1 and V is TRBV5-1; D perhaps matches TRBD1 (6 bases). The CDR3 protein is CASSLGTSNTEAFF. CDR3 nucleotides: TGCGCCAGCAGCTTAGGGACATCGAACACTGAAGCTTTCTTT. The entire variable domain, with the rest obtained from reference TRBV5-1 and TRBJ1-1, is as follows: KAGVTQTPRYLIKTRGQQVTLSCSPISGHRSVSWYQQTPGQGLQFLFEYFSETQRNKGNFPGRFSGRQFSNSRSEMNVSTLELGDSALYLCASSLGTSNTEAFFGQGTRLTVV.